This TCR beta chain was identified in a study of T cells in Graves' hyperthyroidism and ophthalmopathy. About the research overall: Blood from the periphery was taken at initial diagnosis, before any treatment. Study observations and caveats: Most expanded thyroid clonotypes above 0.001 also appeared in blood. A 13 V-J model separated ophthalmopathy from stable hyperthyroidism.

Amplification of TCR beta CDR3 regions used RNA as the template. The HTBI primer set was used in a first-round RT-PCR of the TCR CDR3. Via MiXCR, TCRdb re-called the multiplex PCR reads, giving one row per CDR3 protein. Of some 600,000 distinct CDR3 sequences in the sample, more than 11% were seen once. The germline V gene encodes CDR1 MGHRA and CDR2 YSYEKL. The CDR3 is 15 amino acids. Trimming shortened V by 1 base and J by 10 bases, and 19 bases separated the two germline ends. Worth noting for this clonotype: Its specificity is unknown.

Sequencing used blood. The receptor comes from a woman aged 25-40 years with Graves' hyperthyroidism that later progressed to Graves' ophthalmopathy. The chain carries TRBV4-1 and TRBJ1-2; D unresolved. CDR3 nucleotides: TGCGCCAGCAGCCAAGTAGGCGGGCACGCTCTTGCCTACACCTTC. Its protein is CASSQVGGHALAYTF.